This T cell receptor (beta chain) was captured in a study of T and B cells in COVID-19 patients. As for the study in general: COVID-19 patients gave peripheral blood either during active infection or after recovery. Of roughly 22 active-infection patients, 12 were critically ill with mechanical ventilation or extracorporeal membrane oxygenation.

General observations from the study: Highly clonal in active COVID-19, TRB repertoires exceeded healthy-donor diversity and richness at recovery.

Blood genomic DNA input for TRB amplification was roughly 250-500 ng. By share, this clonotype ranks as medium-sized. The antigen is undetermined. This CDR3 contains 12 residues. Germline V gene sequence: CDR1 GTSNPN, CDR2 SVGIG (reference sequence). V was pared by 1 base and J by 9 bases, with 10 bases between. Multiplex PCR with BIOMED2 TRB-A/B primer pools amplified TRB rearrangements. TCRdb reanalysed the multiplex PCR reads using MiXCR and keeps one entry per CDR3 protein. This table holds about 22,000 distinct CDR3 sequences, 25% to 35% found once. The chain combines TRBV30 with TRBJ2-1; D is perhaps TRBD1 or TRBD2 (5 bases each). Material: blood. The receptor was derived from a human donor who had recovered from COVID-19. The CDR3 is CAWSGGAAEQFF. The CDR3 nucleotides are TGTGCCTGGAGTGGAGGGGCTGCTGAGCAGTTCTTC.